The following is a TCR beta chain sequence with its context. What it binds is unknown. This sample stems from a study of human T cells and chemical hapten exposure. Overall study context: An area of 2 cm by approximately 2 cm on upper inner arm skin received 2% DPC for sensitization. Study results and limitations: A positive correlation with patch test score was shown by PT1 expanded TCR counts. TCRs exceeding a frequency of 1 in 1000 stayed unchanged under DPC sensitization.

The time point was: pre-sensitization, week 0. Noted treatment: therapeutic diphenylcyclopropenone sensitization with weekly scalp DPC. TCRdb reprocessed the RACE reads with MiXCR, giving one entry per CDR3 protein. This sample yields a few hundred thousand distinct CDR3 sequences, of which about 8.1% are seen a single time; around 2.5% belongs to the top ten. The clonotype was recovered from a woman aged 40 to 49 with alopecia areata. Some clones in this sample may be carry-over from other donors' samples. Material: whole blood, obtained in connection with sensitization to the hapten diphenylcyclopropenone (DPC).

CDR3 loop: CASSRQGADTQYF. DNA for the CDR3: TGTGCCAGCAGCCGACAGGGGGCAGATACGCAGTATTTT. This chain joins TRBV7-2 and TRBJ2-3; TRBD1 agrees at 9 bases. The germline CDR1 and CDR2 sequences are SGHTA and FQGNSA. The V segment lost 5 bases and the J segment 4 bases; nucleotides outside the gene matches: 1. The CDR3 sequence is 13 residues long.